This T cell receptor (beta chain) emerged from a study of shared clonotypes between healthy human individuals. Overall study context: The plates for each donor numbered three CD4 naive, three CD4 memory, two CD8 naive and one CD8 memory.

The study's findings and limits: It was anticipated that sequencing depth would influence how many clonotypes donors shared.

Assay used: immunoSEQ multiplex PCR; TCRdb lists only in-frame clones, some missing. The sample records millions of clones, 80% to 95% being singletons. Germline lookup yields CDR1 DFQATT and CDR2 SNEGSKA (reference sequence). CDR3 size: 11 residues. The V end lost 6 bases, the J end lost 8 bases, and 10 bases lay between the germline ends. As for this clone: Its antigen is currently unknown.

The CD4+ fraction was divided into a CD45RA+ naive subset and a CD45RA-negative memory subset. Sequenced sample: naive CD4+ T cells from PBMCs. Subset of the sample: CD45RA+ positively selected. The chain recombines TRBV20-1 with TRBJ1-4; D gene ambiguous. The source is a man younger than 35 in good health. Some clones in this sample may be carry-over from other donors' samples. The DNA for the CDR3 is TGCAGTGCCTGGTTGGCCGAAAAACTGTTTTTT. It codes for CSAWLAEKLFF.